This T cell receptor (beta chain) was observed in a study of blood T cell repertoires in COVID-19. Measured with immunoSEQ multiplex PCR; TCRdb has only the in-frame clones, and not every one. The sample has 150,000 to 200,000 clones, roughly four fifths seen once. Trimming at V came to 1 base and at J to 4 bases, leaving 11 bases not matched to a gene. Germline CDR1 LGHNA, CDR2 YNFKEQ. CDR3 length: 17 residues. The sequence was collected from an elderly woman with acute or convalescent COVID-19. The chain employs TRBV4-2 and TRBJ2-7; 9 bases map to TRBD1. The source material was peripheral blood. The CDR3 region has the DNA TGTGCCAGCAGCCAAGGGCCCTCGGGACAGGGAGTATACGAGCAGTACTTC. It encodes CASSQGPSGQGVYEQYF.